In its sample, the clone carrying this T cell receptor beta chain was seen a few times. The data derive from a study of blood T cells in healthy people across ages. Each of the donors had approximately 10 milliliters of peripheral blood drawn into EDTA-treated Vacutainer tubes. Together with a sample-barcoded 5' primer, a J-beta primer mix was included in a second PCR lasting about 7 to 11 cycles. Individual samples furnished no less than 3 million CDR3-containing paired-end reads apiece. TCRdb called the 5' RACE reads again in MiXCR, with one record for every CDR3 protein. In the table there are 850,000 to 1,000,000 distinct CDR3 sequences, roughly half of which are singletons. Unmatched junction bases numbered 10, after V lost 5 bases and J lost 15 bases. This CDR3 is 12 amino acids long. CDR1 is SGHRS and CDR2 is YFSETQ in the germline V gene.

This sequence was found in an older woman in good health. The sequenced sample consisted of blood. The V call is TRBV5-1, the J call TRBJ2-1; TRBD2 agrees at 8 bases. The DNA for the CDR3 is TGCGCCAGCAGACTAGCGGAAGAAGATTGGTTCTTC. As protein: CASRLAEEDWFF.